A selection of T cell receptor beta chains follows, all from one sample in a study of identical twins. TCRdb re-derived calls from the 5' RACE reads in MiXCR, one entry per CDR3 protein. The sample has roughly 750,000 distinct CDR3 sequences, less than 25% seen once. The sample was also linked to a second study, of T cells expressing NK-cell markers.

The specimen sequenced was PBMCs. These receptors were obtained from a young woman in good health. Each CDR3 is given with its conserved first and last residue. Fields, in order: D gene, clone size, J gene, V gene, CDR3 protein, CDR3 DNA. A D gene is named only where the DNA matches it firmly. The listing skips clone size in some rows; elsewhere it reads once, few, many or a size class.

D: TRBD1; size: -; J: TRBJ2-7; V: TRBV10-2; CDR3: CAARDRGRYEQYF; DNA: TGCGCGGCCCGGGACAGGGGGAGGTACGAGCAGTACTTC
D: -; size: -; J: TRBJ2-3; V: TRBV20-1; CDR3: CSASDRATTSTDTQYF; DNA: TGCAGTGCTAGCGATAGGGCCACTACTAGCACAGATACGCAGTATTTT
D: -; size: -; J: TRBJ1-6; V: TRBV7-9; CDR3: CASSLFKGFNSPLHF; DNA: TGTGCCAGCAGCTTATTTAAGGGATTCAATTCACCCCTCCACTTT
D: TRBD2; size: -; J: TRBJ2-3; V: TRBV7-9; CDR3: CASSPKKSGGPNTQYF; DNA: TGTGCCAGCAGCCCTAAAAAGTCGGGGGGGCCGAATACGCAGTATTTT
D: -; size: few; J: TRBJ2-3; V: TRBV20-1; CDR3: CSARDGRGSTDTQYF; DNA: TGCAGTGCTAGGGATGGGCGCGGGAGCACAGATACGCAGTATTTT
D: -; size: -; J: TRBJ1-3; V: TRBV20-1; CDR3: CSARGVGDGSGNTIYF; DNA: TGCAGTGCTAGAGGGGTCGGGGACGGCTCTGGAAACACCATATATTTT
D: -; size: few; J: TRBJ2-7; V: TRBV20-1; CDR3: CSARASDTPQYF; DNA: TGCAGTGCTAGAGCATCAGACACCCCGCAGTACTTC
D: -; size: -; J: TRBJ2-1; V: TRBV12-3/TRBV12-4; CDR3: CASSFEGRTYNEQFF; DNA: TGTGCCAGCAGTTTCGAGGGACGGACCTACAATGAGCAGTTCTTC
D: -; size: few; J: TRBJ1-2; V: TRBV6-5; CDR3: CASSYRDTLANYGYTF; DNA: TGTGCCAGCAGTTATCGGGACACTTTAGCTAACTATGGCTACACCTTC
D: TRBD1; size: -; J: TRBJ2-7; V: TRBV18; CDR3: CASSPPPLRDSYEQYF; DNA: TGTGCCAGCTCACCACCGCCCTTAAGGGACAGCTACGAGCAGTACTTC
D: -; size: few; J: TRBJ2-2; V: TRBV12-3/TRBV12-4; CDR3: CASSGSGAANTGELFF; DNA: TGTGCCAGCAGTGGTAGCGGCGCTGCGAACACCGGGGAGCTGTTTTTT
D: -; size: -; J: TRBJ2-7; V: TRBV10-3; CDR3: CAIGRPLDSGSYEQYF; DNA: TGTGCCATCGGACGACCTCTGGACAGTGGGTCCTACGAGCAGTACTTC
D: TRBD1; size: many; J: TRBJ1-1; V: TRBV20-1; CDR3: CSARTGGVRDTEAFF; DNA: TGCAGTGCTAGAACAGGGGGGGTTAGAGACACTGAAGCTTTCTTT
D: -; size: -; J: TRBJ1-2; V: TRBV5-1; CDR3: CASSLPTTGSHGYTF; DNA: TGCGCCAGCAGCTTGCCTACTACAGGGAGTCACGGCTACACCTTC
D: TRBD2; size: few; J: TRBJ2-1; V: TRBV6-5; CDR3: CASSYSWTSINEQFF; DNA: TGTGCCAGCAGTTACTCTTGGACTAGCATCAATGAGCAGTTCTTC
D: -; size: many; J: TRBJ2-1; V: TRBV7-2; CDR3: CASSLQGYEQFF; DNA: TGTGCCAGCAGCTTACAGGGGTATGAGCAGTTCTTC
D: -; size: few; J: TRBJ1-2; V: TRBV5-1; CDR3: CASSLERGGYTF; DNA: TGCGCCAGCAGCTTGGAGAGGGGTGGCTACACCTTC
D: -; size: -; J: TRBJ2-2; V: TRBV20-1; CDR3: CSANSGDEVTGELFF; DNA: TGCAGTGCTAACTCGGGAGATGAAGTCACCGGGGAGCTGTTTTTT
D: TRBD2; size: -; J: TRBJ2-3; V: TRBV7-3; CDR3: CASSRGLAGANTDTQYF; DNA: TGTGCCAGCAGCCGTGGACTAGCGGGGGCCAACACAGATACGCAGTATTTT
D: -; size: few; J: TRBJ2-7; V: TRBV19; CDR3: CASSPTQGRGEQYF; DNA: TGTGCCAGTAGTCCAACACAGGGAAGGGGCGAGCAGTACTTC
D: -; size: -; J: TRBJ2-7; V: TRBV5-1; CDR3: CASSLSIRPGRREQYF; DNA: TGCGCCAGCAGCTTGAGTATAAGGCCAGGCCGGAGGGAGCAGTACTTC
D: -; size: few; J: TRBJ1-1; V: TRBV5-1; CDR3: CASTMIDANTEAFF; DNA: TGCGCCAGCACCATGATAGATGCAAACACTGAAGCTTTCTTT
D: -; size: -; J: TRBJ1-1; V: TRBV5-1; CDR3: CASSKDIMNTEAFF; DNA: TGCGCCAGCAGCAAGGACATCATGAACACTGAAGCTTTCTTT
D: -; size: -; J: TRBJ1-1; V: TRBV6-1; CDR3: CGGLMNTEAFF; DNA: TGTGGGGGCCTTATGAACACTGAAGCTTTCTTT
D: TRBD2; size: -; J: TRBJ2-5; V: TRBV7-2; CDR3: CASTRSSGGVETQYF; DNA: TGTGCCAGCACTCGGTCTAGCGGGGGGGTAGAGACCCAGTACTTC
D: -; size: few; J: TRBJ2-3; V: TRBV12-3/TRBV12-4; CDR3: CASSSTDSPRGDTQYF; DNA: TGTGCCAGCAGTTCCACGGACTCACCCCGGGGAGATACGCAGTATTTT
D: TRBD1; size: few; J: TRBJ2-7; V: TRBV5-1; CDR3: CASSGGQGYSYEQYF; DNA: TGCGCCAGCAGCGGGGGACAGGGATACTCCTACGAGCAGTACTTC
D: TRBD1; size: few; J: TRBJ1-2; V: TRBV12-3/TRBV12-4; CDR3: CASRNRDRGLYGYTF; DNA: TGTGCCAGCAGAAACCGGGACAGGGGCCTCTATGGCTACACCTTC
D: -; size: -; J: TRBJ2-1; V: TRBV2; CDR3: CASRDSTILRFF; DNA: TGTGCCAGCAGGGACTCTACGATCCTTCGGTTCTTC
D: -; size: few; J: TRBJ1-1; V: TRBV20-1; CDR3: CSARVKLEAFF; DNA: TGCAGTGCTAGGGTAAAGCTTGAAGCTTTCTTT